This T cell receptor (beta chain) was sequenced for a study of shared clonotypes between healthy human individuals. V shed 5 bases, J shed 6 bases, and the junction held 14 bases outside the gene matches. This CDR3 is 16 amino acids long. Germline values: CDR1 SGHVS, CDR2 FNYEAQ. Libraries were prepared by immunoSEQ multiplex PCR; TCRdb keeps only in-frame clonotypes and omits some of them. Seen here are millions of clones, about 93% observed once, and the top ten hold more than 1.5%. Naive CD8 cells lacked CD45RO, underwent positive selection for CCR7 and left out terminally differentiated effector memory CD45RA+ cells.

The material sequenced was naive CD8+ T cells from PBMCs. The TCR originated in a man between 18 and 35 years old in good health. Some clones in this sample may be carry-over from other donors' samples. V usage is TRBV7-6 and J usage is TRBJ1-2; 8 bases fit TRBD1. CDR3 DNA sequence: TGTGCCAGCAGCCCCGAACTTTTGGACAGGGTGGATGGCTACACCTTC. The encoded protein is CASSPELLDRVDGYTF.